The T cell receptor (beta chain) described here comes from a study of T cell clonality in common variable immunodeficiency. Findings and limits, study-wide: Fewer TCRbeta clones were shared among CVID subjects than controls. Reportedly, TCR beta sequences from common variable immunodeficiency showed fewer deletions and N-nucleotide insertions.

TCRdb keeps only in-frame clones here, not all; method: immunoSEQ multiplex PCR. In total the sample includes some 42,000 clones, none of them seen once. This clone was counted at least ten times. The antigen is not known. The read halts 3 residues ahead of the CDR3 end, with the missing end drawn from the germline J gene. Germline CDR1 is SGHTA and CDR2 is FQGNSA. Trimming took off 6 bases at V and 5 bases at J, with 16 bases between the two ends. This CDR3 has 15 amino acids. V is TRBV7-2 and J is TRBJ2-2; a possible D gene is TRBD2 (5 bases). Sequencing used peripheral blood mononuclear cells. The TCR sequence derives from a person aged 18 to 70 in good health. The CDR3 reads CASRGKTTLTGELFF. The DNA read from the CDR3 is TGTGCCAGCAGGGGTAAGACTACCCTGACCGGGGAG.